The 7 T cell receptor beta chains presented below share a single source sample, sequenced in a study of memory CD4+ T cells and cytomegalovirus serostatus. Single viable CD3+CD4+CD8-CD45RO+ cells were sorted as the memory CD4+ T cells. TCRdb keeps only in-frame clones here, not all; method: immunoSEQ multiplex PCR. This sample has roughly 54,000 clones, with around 80% found just once. Sequenced sample: memory CD4+ T cells from blood. The source is an adult in good health and CMV-seronegative.

V and J are TRBV20-1 and TRBJ2-5; possibly TRBD2 for D (5 bases). Germline loops: CDR1 DFQATT, CDR2 SNEGSKA (reference sequence). Trimming pared 5 bases from V and 3 bases from J, leaving 7 bases between. The CDR3 contains 11 residues. The DNA of the CDR3 is TGCAGTGCTTCGACTAAAGAGACCCAGTACTTC. Protein sequence: CSASTKETQYF.

The rearrangement uses TRBV5-6 and TRBJ1-1; perhaps TRBD1 as D (5 bases). V was trimmed by 5 bases and J by 9 bases, leaving 23 bases between them. This CDR3 region has 15 residues. The germline gives CDR1 SGHDT, CDR2 YYEEEE. CDR3 residues: CASRKETLGETKAFF. The CDR3 DNA sequence: TGTGCCAGCAGGAAAGAAACATTAGGGGAGACCAAAGCTTTCTTT.

The rearrangement joins TRBV7-8 to TRBJ2-7; D is possibly TRBD1 or TRBD2 (7 bases each). V was pared by 5 bases and J by 4 bases, with 24 bases between. The CDR3 is made up of 17 amino acids. CDR1 and CDR2 from the germline V gene are SGHVS and FQNEAQ. The CDR3 sequence: CASSQGGRDSFNYEQYF. CDR3 nucleotides: TGTGCCAGCAGCCAGGGGGGGCGGGACAGTTTCAATTACGAGCAGTACTTC.

The chain employs TRBV28 and TRBJ2-4, with D maybe TRBD2 (6 bases). The CDR3 covers 16 residues. The germline V gene has CDR1 MDHEN and CDR2 SYDVKM. With 2 bases removed from V and 0 bases from J, the gap between germline ends came to 11 bases. The CDR3 loop reads CASSLAGGTAKNIQYF. The DNA for the CDR3 is TGTGCCAGCAGTTTAGCCGGAGGGACAGCCAAAAACATTCAGTACTTC.

This clone was detected only a few times. The gene calls are TRBV30 and TRBJ1-1; TRBD1 is a possible D gene (5 bases). With 2 bases removed from V and 1 base from J, the gap between germline ends came to 14 bases. The CDR3 extends over 15 amino acids. The germline V gene has CDR1 GTSNPN and CDR2 SVGIG (reference sequence). CDR3 sequence: CAWSLWGSSNTEAFF. The CDR3 nucleotides read TGTGCCTGGAGTCTCTGGGGCAGTTCGAACACTGAAGCTTTCTTT.

The chain links TRBV19 to TRBJ1-4, with 9 bases identical to TRBD1. The CDR3 is made up of 16 amino acids. Germline assignment: CDR1 LNHDA and CDR2 SQIVND (reference sequence). The trim removed 5 bases at V and 3 bases at J, leaving 7 bases unmatched. DNA of the CDR3: TGTGCCAGTAGTCTCGACGGGACAGGGTCTAATGAAAAACTGTTTTTT. Translating it yields CASSLDGTGSNEKLFF.

The chain links TRBV7-2 to TRBJ1-2; 7 nucleotides agree with TRBD1. V lost 5 bases, J lost 3 bases, and 6 bases stayed unmatched. This CDR3 spans 14 amino acids. The germline V gene encodes CDR1 SGHTA and CDR2 FQGNSA. CDR3 residues: CASSQSGTDYGYTF. As DNA, the CDR3 is TGTGCCAGCAGCCAGTCGGGGACAGACTATGGCTACACCTTC.